This T cell receptor beta chain derives from a study of shared clonotypes between healthy human individuals. The study, taken as a whole, reports: Clonotypes shared by all four sorted-subset donors had higher generation probabilities than non-shared clonotypes. Represented genetic and exposure-history diversity was restricted by having few donors.

In the case of this clone: What it binds is not known.

The assay was immunoSEQ multiplex PCR, and TCRdb's table has in-frame clones only and misses some. The repertoire has 1 million to 1.3 million clones, approximately 80% of them found once; the top ten carry under 0.8%. Healthy adults negative for HIV, lacking recent acute infections or vaccinations, served as donors. Germline V CDR1 and CDR2: LGHNA, YSLEER. The CDR3 loop spans 13 amino acids. Trimming shortened V by 0 bases and J by 5 bases, and 6 bases separated the two germline ends. This receptor was taken from a man younger than 35 in good health. Some clones in this sample may be carry-over from other donors' samples. The chain employs TRBV4-3 and TRBJ2-3; D gene uncertain. Sequenced: memory CD4+ T cells from PBMCs. Subset meaning: CD45RA-negative fraction. The CDR3 is CASSQDWRDTQYF. The CDR3 DNA is TGCGCCAGCAGCCAAGATTGGAGAGATACGCAGTATTTT.